This T cell receptor beta chain was obtained from a study of CD8+CD57+ T cells in acquired aplastic anemia. Across the study: The average for DNA from sorted CD4+ and CD8+ cells was roughly 3 ug.

This CDR3 is built from 16 residues. Germline V lookup: CDR1 SGHAT, CDR2 FQDESV (reference sequence). The germline V and J ends were trimmed by 5 bases and 0 bases, with 16 bases remaining between them. In patients chosen for sequencing, flow cytometry had shown CD8+CD57+ cell expansion. Every one of the patients had aplastic anemia (severe, acquired). Patients were untreated when blood was sampled. Genomic DNA acted as the template from which TCR beta VDJ combination and CDR3 sequence profiling were carried out. Using its own MiXCR run on the reads, TCRdb lists one record per CDR3 protein. The data hold hundreds of thousands of distinct CDR3 sequences, with around 32% observed a single time. Note on this clonotype: Its antigen remains unidentified.

Study findings and constraints: Patients and controls shared some 29 CD8+ CDR3 sequences, which appeared highly expressed in patients and within their immunodominant clones.

The source material was sorted CD4+, CD8+, or CD8+CD57+ T cells (not recorded which) from PBMCs. The J gene is TRBJ1-1, the V gene TRBV11-1, with D possibly being TRBD1 (5 bases). The sequence derives from a human donor with aplastic anemia. The CDR3: CASSQDVGHMNTEAFF. The CDR3 nucleotides read TGTGCCAGCAGCCAGGACGTCGGACACATGAACACTGAAGCTTTCTTT.